The entry below gives a single T cell receptor (beta chain) sequence along with its context. This sample was taken from a study of T cell changes during pregnancy in multiple sclerosis. The repertoire was sequenced with immunoSEQ multiplex PCR; TCRdb's copy has only in-frame clones and lacks some. The sample lists fewer than 110,000 clones; about 90% were seen once. CDR3 size: 15 residues. The V end was cut by 5 bases, the J end by 1 base, with 15 bases between. The germline CDR1 and CDR2 sequences are WNHNN and SYGVQD (reference sequence). This receptor was obtained from a female donor with multiple sclerosis, enrolled in a pregnancy study. The rearrangement links TRBV10-1 to TRBJ2-7; TRBD1 is a possible D gene (6 bases). This specimen was peripheral blood, taken after pregnancy. The CDR3 sequence: CASSLGAGPSYEQYF. In DNA, the CDR3 is TGCGCCAGCAGTTTGGGGGCAGGACCATCCTACGAGCAGTACTTC.